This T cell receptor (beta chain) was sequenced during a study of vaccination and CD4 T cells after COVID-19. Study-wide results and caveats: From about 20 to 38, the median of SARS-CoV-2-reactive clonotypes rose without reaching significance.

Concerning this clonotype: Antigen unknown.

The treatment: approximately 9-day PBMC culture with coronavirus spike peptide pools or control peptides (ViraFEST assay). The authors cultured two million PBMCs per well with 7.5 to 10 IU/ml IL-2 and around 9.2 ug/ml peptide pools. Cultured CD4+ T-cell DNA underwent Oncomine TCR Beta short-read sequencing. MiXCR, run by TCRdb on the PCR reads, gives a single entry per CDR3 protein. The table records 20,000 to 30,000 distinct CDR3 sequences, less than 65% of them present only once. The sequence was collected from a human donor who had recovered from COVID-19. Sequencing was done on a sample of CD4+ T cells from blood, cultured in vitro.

The CDR3 loop is CSARRRPEKLFF. Here the CDR3 DNA reads TGCAGTGCTAGGAGACGCCCAGAAAAACTGTTTTTT. The V call is TRBV20-1, the J call TRBJ1-4; D unresolved. The CDR3 has 12 residues. Germline V gives CDR1 DFQATT, CDR2 SNEGSKA (reference sequence). The ends were cut back, 3 bases at V and 8 bases at J, with 10 bases in the middle.